One TCR beta chain is described in this entry. The source of the sample is a study of a mutant IDH1 vaccine in newly diagnosed glioma. Study summary: Mean patient age was approximately 39 years; around 60% were male and 37.5% female.

Data came from immunoSEQ multiplex PCR; TCRdb stores just in-frame clones and leaves some out. The table includes roughly 71,000 clones, roughly 85% detected once. The CDR3 is 15 amino acids. Trimming pared 5 bases from V and 4 bases from J, leaving 17 bases between. CDR1 and CDR2 (germline): SGHTA, FQGNSA. Time point of the sample: baseline, week 1 (first vaccination visit). The treatment is: pre-vaccination baseline after standard-of-care therapy. The TCR originated in a young man with glioma. This chain links TRBV7-2 with TRBJ1-2; D may be TRBD1 (5 bases). Specimen: PBMCs, collected from a glioma patient treated with radiotherapy, temozolomide or both. CDR3 residues: CASSSDGTGGYGYTF. The CDR3 DNA follows: TGTGCCAGCAGCAGCGACGGGACCGGTGGCTATGGCTACACCTTC.